The 32 T cell receptor beta chains in this list originate from one sample, sequenced in a study of cytomegalovirus exposure and HLA in healthy donors. PCR employed 60 Vbeta and 13 Jbeta primers. Only in-frame clones appear in the TCRdb table, and some are missing; sequencing was by immunoSEQ multiplex PCR. Of approximately 250,000 clones listed, around 80% are singletons. The sequenced material came from PBMCs. These receptor sequences come from a boy younger than 18 in good health and CMV-seronegative.

This clone was counted a few times. The rearrangement joins TRBV6-5 to TRBJ1-1, with unresolved D. The CDR3 has 13 residues. V lost 5 bases and J 0 bases, leaving 7 bases between the germline ends. CDR1 is MNHEY and CDR2 is SVGAGI in the germline V gene. CDR3 in amino acids: CASSTELNTEAFF. DNA of the CDR3: TGTGCCAGCAGTACAGAGCTGAACACTGAAGCTTTCTTT.

The chain employs TRBV11-3 and TRBJ1-2, with 8 positions matching TRBD1. CDR1 SGHNT and CDR2 YENEEA come from the germline V gene. The V gene end was trimmed by 5 bases and the J gene end by 10 bases; junction bases not matched to a gene: 9. There are 13 residues in the CDR3. In nucleotides, the CDR3 is TGTGCCAGCAGCACCCAACCGCAGGGGGCCTACACCTTC. Translated, it gives CASSTQPQGAYTF.

This chain links TRBV13 with TRBJ2-5; TRBD1 matches 10 bases. The J call may be in error: the DNA end matches TRBJ2-7 better. Germline CDR1 reads PRHDT; CDR2 reads FYEKMQ (reference sequence). The CDR3 spans 15 residues. CDR3 nucleotide sequence: TGTGCCAGCAGCGCGGGGACAGGGGTCTCCTACGAGCAGTACTTC. It codes for CASSAGTGVSYEQYF.

The chain couples TRBV7-6 to TRBJ1-1, with no clear D. Trimming took off 8 bases at V and 1 base at J, with 17 bases between the two ends. Looked up from germline, CDR1 is SGHVS and CDR2 is FNYEAQ. This CDR3 is built from 15 residues. CDR3 bases: TGTGCCAGCTCCCGCTTAACTGGTGGGAACACTGAAGCTTTCTTT. Its protein product is CASSRLTGGNTEAFF.

In DNA form, the CDR3 reads TGTGCCACCAGCAGAGGGGAGAGGGATGAAAAACTGTTTTTT. It translates to CATSRGERDEKLFF. The chain is built from TRBV15 and TRBJ1-4, with D unresolved. Trimming removed 1 base at V and 6 bases at J, with 9 bases between. This CDR3 region has 14 residues. Germline V gene lookup returns CDR1 LNHNV and CDR2 YYDKDF (reference sequence).

This clone was recorded only once. J is TRBJ1-5 and V is TRBV19, with 7 bases identical to TRBD1. Germline V CDR1 and CDR2: LNHDA, SQIVND (reference sequence). The CDR3 has 15 residues. J lost 9 bases, V lost 7 bases, and 15 bases had no gene match. The CDR3 bases are TGTGCCAGTACCACCGATATAGGCAGGGGGTGGCCCCAGCATTTT. It encodes CASTTDIGRGWPQHF.

The chain uses TRBV11-3 and TRBJ2-7; TRBD2 agrees at 8 bases. Germline trimming cut 2 bases from V and 5 bases from J; bases unmatched to any gene: 8. In germline, CDR1 is SGHNT, CDR2 YENEEA. The CDR3 contains 15 residues. CDR3 in DNA: TGTGCCAGCAGCTTACGGAGCGGGAGTCAAAACGAGCAGTACTTC. This gives the protein CASSLRSGSQNEQYF.

This clone was seen only once. The chain combines TRBV29-1 with TRBJ2-2; possible D gene TRBD1, 6 bases. CDR3 size: 11 residues. Looked up from germline, CDR1 is SQVTM and CDR2 is ANQGSEA. Trimming left V 4 bases short and J 6 bases short, with 6 bases between. The CDR3 sequence: CSVGTAGELFF. The CDR3 bases are TGCAGCGTTGGGACAGCCGGGGAGCTGTTTTTT.

The V call is TRBV5-4, the J call TRBJ2-7; TRBD1 matches at 8 bases. From germline, CDR1 is SGHNT and CDR2 YYREEE (reference sequence). The CDR3 runs 15 residues. Germline trimming cut 6 bases from V and 2 bases from J; bases unmatched to any gene: 10. DNA of the CDR3: TGTGCCAGCAACCGACAGGGGACAGGTACCTACGAGCAGTACTTC. Translated: CASNRQGTGTYEQYF.

The chain carries TRBV6-4 and TRBJ1-2, with D possibly being TRBD1 (5 bases). The germline V and J ends were trimmed by 6 bases and 3 bases, with 11 bases remaining between them. CDR1 and CDR2 from the germline V gene are MRHNA and SNTAGT. CDR3 length: 13 residues. DNA for the CDR3: TGTGCCAGCAGAGGAGACAGTCACTATGGCTACACCTTC. Its translation is CASRGDSHYGYTF.

The rearrangement joins TRBV9 to TRBJ2-1; 8 bases are a match to TRBD2. The CDR3 extends over 16 amino acids. Germline CDR1 reads SGDLS; CDR2 reads YYNGEE. Trimming removed 0 bases from V and 3 bases from J; junction bases left unmatched: 5. The CDR3 reads CASSVVLGGGYNEQFF. Written as DNA, the CDR3 is TGTGCCAGCAGCGTAGTTCTCGGGGGGGGCTACAATGAGCAGTTCTTC.

The V and J genes are TRBV4-1 and TRBJ1-1; D may be TRBD1 (6 bases). Germline V gives CDR1 MGHRA, CDR2 YSYEKL. The CDR3 is made up of 13 amino acids. Deletions cut 4 bases from V and 5 bases from J, with 11 bases between. As DNA, the CDR3 is TGCGCCAGCAGCCTCCAGGGGCGGACTGAAGCTTTCTTT. Its protein is CASSLQGRTEAFF.

The V gene is TRBV7-9, the J gene TRBJ2-5, with TRBD1 as a possible D gene (6 bases). TRBJ2-7 explains the end of the DNA better; the J call may be wrong. Germline values: CDR1 SEHNR, CDR2 FQNEAQ (reference sequence). The length of the CDR3 is 14 residues. Here the CDR3 reads CASSTKTGLGEQYF. The CDR3 region has the DNA TGTGCCAGCAGCACGAAAACAGGGTTGGGCGAGCAGTACTTC.

This chain links TRBV6-6 with TRBJ2-7, with 10 bases identical to TRBD1. Germline CDR1 is MNHNY and CDR2 is SVGAGI (reference sequence). With V trimmed by 2 bases and J by 9 bases, 13 bases remained unmatched. The CDR3 is 16 residues long. The DNA of the CDR3 is TGTGCCAGCAGTTACCTGTTTGACAGGGGGCCCTCCCGGCAGTACTTC. Its translation: CASSYLFDRGPSRQYF.

CDR3 nucleotide sequence: TGTGCCTGGAGCTATAGACTAGCTGAGACCCAGTACTTC. Its translation is CAWSYRLAETQYF. The V call is TRBV30, the J call TRBJ2-5; 7 bases map to TRBD2. CDR1 GTSNPN and CDR2 SVGIG come from the germline V gene (reference sequence). V was pared by 3 bases and J by 5 bases, with 6 bases of the junction left unmatched. The CDR3 spans 13 residues.

CDR3 bases: TGTGCCAGTAGCAGCCGGGGACTAGCGGCCCCGCGAGATACGCAGTATTTT. Translation: CASSSRGLAAPRDTQYF. This chain links TRBV19 with TRBJ2-3; 11 bases map to TRBD2. CDR1 is LNHDA, CDR2 SQIVND, per germline (reference sequence). V gave up 6 bases and J gave up 5 bases; unmatched junction bases: 13. The CDR3 runs to 17 residues.

V usage is TRBV15 and J usage is TRBJ1-1, with TRBD1 identical over 10 bases. With V trimmed by 4 bases and J by 5 bases, 13 bases remained unmatched. CDR1 and CDR2 from the germline V gene are LNHNV and YYDKDF (reference sequence). The CDR3 length is 17 residues. CDR3: CATSMDRGFWSLTEAFF. CDR3 DNA sequence: TGTGCCACCAGCATGGACAGGGGGTTTTGGAGTTTGACTGAAGCTTTCTTT.

This chain joins TRBV5-1 and TRBJ2-3; 10 bases align to TRBD2. Germline CDR1 reads SGHRS; CDR2 reads YFSETQ. This CDR3 spans 16 amino acids. The ends lost 1 base at V and 2 bases at J; junction bases unmatched: 4. In DNA, the CDR3 is TGCGCCAGCAGCTTGACTAGCGGGGCTAACACAGATACGCAGTATTTT. It codes for CASSLTSGANTDTQYF.

The chain recombines TRBV30 with TRBJ1-4; TRBD1 aligns across 7 bases. The J segment lost 4 bases and the V segment lost 3 bases, leaving 11 bases of the junction unmatched. The germline gives CDR1 GTSNPN, CDR2 SVGIG (reference sequence). The CDR3 runs 16 residues. The CDR3: CAWSNLTGDLNEKLFF. CDR3 nucleotide sequence: TGTGCCTGGAGCAATCTAACAGGGGACCTTAATGAAAAACTGTTTTTT.

This clone was counted only a few times. This sequence joins TRBV6-5 and TRBJ1-1, with D perhaps TRBD1 (5 bases). CDR1 is MNHEY and CDR2 is SVGAGI in the germline V gene. CDR3 size: 14 residues. Trimming left V 3 bases short and J 1 base short, with 9 bases between. This CDR3 is CASSYAGENTEAFF. DNA of the CDR3: TGTGCCAGCAGTTATGCGGGGGAGAACACTGAAGCTTTCTTT.

The chain carries TRBV25-1 and TRBJ1-3; D uncertain. The CDR3 sequence is 15 residues long. V was pared by 7 bases and J by 4 bases, with 17 bases between. The germline V gene has CDR1 MGHDK and CDR2 SYGVNS. The DNA for the CDR3 is TGTGCCAGCACTCGAATGGAAGGAGTCGGAAACACCATATATTTT. Its translation: CASTRMEGVGNTIYF.

The chain employs TRBV2 and TRBJ1-2, with D possibly matching TRBD1 (6 bases). Germline V gene sequence: CDR1 SNHLY, CDR2 FYNNEI. V lost 5 bases to trimming and J lost 7 bases, with 11 bases between them. The CDR3 totals 12 residues. CDR3 sequence (DNA): TGTGCCAGCAGTCAAGACAGGTGTGGCTACACCTTC. Encoded protein: CASSQDRCGYTF. Using reference TRBV2 and TRBJ1-2 for the parts outside the CDR3, the full variable domain is EPEVTQTPSHQVTQMGQEVILRCVPISNHLYFYWYRQILGQKVEFLVSFYNNEISEKSEIFDDQFSVERPDGSNFTLKIRSTKLEDSAMYFCASSQDRCGYTFGSGTRLTVV.

V gene TRBV2 combines with J gene TRBJ1-4; weak D call: TRBD1 (5 bases). This CDR3 has 16 residues. Trimming took off 1 base at V and 8 bases at J, with 17 bases between the two ends. CDR1 and CDR2 (germline): SNHLY, FYNNEI. The CDR3 DNA reads TGTGCCAGCAGTGAAGTTGGGGGGGGGATAAGAGAAAAACTGTTTTTT. Encoded protein: CASSEVGGGIREKLFF.

This clone was seen once. This chain connects TRBV13 to TRBJ2-3; 9 nucleotides agree with TRBD2. V shed 5 bases and J 7 bases; nucleotides not matched to a gene: 13. Germline-derived CDR1 and CDR2 are PRHDT and FYEKMQ (reference sequence). CDR3 length: 16 amino acids. CDR3 in amino acids: CASSPRLAVLTNTQYF. The CDR3, as DNA: TGTGCCAGCAGCCCCCGACTAGCGGTCTTGACTAATACGCAGTATTTT.

The sample holds one count of this clone. The rearrangement links TRBV5-1 to TRBJ2-1, with 7 bases aligning to TRBD1. The ends lost 2 bases at V and 0 bases at J; junction bases unmatched: 2. The length of the CDR3 is 15 residues. CDR1 and CDR2 (germline): SGHRS, YFSETQ. Here the CDR3 DNA reads TGCGCCAGCAGCTTACAGGGGATCTCCTACAATGAGCAGTTCTTC. This gives the protein CASSLQGISYNEQFF.

V and J are TRBV5-1 and TRBJ1-1, with TRBD1 as a possible D gene (6 bases). Germline V gene sequence: CDR1 SGHRS, CDR2 YFSETQ. The CDR3 spans 14 residues. Trimming removed 3 bases from V and 10 bases from J, with 19 bases in between. CDR3 residues: CASSSYRQGGVAFF. The CDR3 nucleotides read TGCGCCAGCAGCTCTTACCGACAAGGGGGGGTAGCTTTCTTT.

This chain joins TRBV6-6 and TRBJ1-5, with 7 bases identical to TRBD1. Germline V gene data show CDR1 as MNHNY and CDR2 as SVGAGI (reference sequence). V gave up 6 bases and J gave up 7 bases; unmatched junction bases: 9. The CDR3 contains 14 residues. CDR3 amino acids: CASSETGRGQPQHF. In nucleotides, the CDR3 is TGTGCCAGCAGCGAGACAGGGAGAGGCCAGCCCCAGCATTTT.

The chain carries TRBV29-1 and TRBJ1-4; 7 bases align to TRBD1. There are 13 residues in the CDR3. J was trimmed by 4 bases and V by 3 bases; bases with no gene match: 2. Germline V CDR1 and CDR2: SQVTM, ANQGSEA. CDR3 loop: CSVETGLNEKLFF. CDR3 in DNA: TGCAGCGTTGAGACAGGGCTTAATGAAAAACTGTTTTTT.

The chain recombines TRBV5-1 with TRBJ2-1; no definite D call. The CDR3 runs 16 residues. Germline V CDR1 and CDR2: SGHRS, YFSETQ. V shed 3 bases and J shed 4 bases, with 17 bases lying between them. CDR3 residues: CASSSLNGGTYNEQFF. In DNA form, the CDR3 reads TGCGCCAGCAGCTCCCTTAATGGCGGTACTTACAATGAGCAGTTCTTC.

This CDR3 is CASSKEGTADTQYF. The CDR3 DNA reads TGCGCCAGCAGTAAGGAGGGGACGGCTGATACGCAGTATTTT. The chain employs TRBV23-1 and TRBJ2-3; D is perhaps TRBD2 (6 bases). TRBV23-1 counts as an open reading frame of uncertain function. CDR3 length equals 14 residues. V dropped 5 bases and J dropped 6 bases, with 15 bases sitting between them.

This clone has just one count. J is TRBJ2-7 and V is TRBV10-3; 8 nucleotides match TRBD1. V was pared by 4 bases and J by 3 bases, with 5 bases of the junction left unmatched. There are 14 residues in the CDR3. Germline CDR1 is ENHRY and CDR2 is SYGVKD. The CDR3 nucleotides are TGTGCCATCAGTGGGGCAGGGGGCATCTACGAGCAGTACTTC. This gives the protein CAISGAGGIYEQYF.

V gene TRBV11-3 combines with J gene TRBJ1-1; TRBD1 aligns across 7 bases. There are 14 residues in the CDR3. Germline V gene data show CDR1 as SGHNT and CDR2 as YENEEA. Losses at the gene ends were 4 bases for V and 3 bases for J; bases not matched to a gene: 5. The CDR3 loop is CASSYEGADTEAFF. DNA of the CDR3: TGTGCCAGCAGCTATGAGGGGGCCGACACTGAAGCTTTCTTT. Based on the CDR3 plus reference TRBV11-3 and TRBJ1-1, the full variable domain is EAGVVQSPRYKIIEKKQPVAFWCNPISGHNTLYWYLQNLGQGPELLIRYENEEAVDDSQLPKDRFSAERLKGVDSTLKIQPAELGDSAVYLCASSYEGADTEAFFGQGTRLTVV.